This passage covers 15 T cell receptor beta chains from one sample sequenced in a study of cytomegalovirus exposure and HLA in healthy donors. PCR primers comprised 60 Vbeta and 13 Jbeta primers. Sequencing was performed with immunoSEQ multiplex PCR; in TCRdb, only in-frame clones are kept and a portion is missing. This table holds about 140,000 clones, roughly 80% found once. The material sequenced was PBMCs. Every receptor here comes from a woman aged 50 to 60 in good health and CMV-seropositive.

The genes are TRBV10-3 and TRBJ1-2; 7 positions match TRBD1. The germline V gene has CDR1 ENHRY and CDR2 SYGVKD. The CDR3 has 15 amino acids. V was pared by 4 bases and J by 2 bases, with 7 bases of the junction left unmatched. Here the CDR3 reads CAISADRDLNYGYTF. Written as DNA, the CDR3 is TGTGCCATCAGTGCCGACAGGGACCTCAACTATGGCTACACCTTC.

This sequence joins TRBV5-1 and TRBJ2-7; a possible D gene is TRBD1 (5 bases). Germline lookup yields CDR1 SGHRS and CDR2 YFSETQ. The CDR3 has 15 amino acids. The V gene lost 2 bases and the J gene lost 2 bases, with 14 bases spanning the gap. The CDR3 DNA reads TGCGCCAGCAGCTTTACTCAACAGGTGCCCTACGAGCAGTACTTC. Translating it yields CASSFTQQVPYEQYF.

The gene calls are TRBV4-3 and TRBJ1-6, with D perhaps TRBD1 (5 bases). The CDR3 runs to 16 residues. V gave up 1 base and J gave up 10 bases, with 17 bases separating them. The V gene's germline CDR1 is LGHNA and CDR2 YSLEER. CDR3 nucleotides: TGCGCCAGCAGCCAAGGGGGGACTACAATAGGGTCACCCCTCCACTTT. As protein: CASSQGGTTIGSPLHF.

The rearrangement uses TRBV10-3 and TRBJ2-1; TRBD2 aligns across 12 bases. This CDR3 has 17 amino acids. The germline CDR1 and CDR2 sequences are ENHRY and SYGVKD. The V segment lost 0 bases and the J segment 2 bases; nucleotides outside the gene matches: 2. The CDR3 loop reads CAISESGLAGPYNEQFF. The CDR3 region has the DNA TGTGCCATCAGTGAGTCGGGACTAGCGGGCCCCTACAATGAGCAGTTCTTC.

J is TRBJ2-1 and V is TRBV7-3; D gene ambiguous. Germline V gives CDR1 SGHTA, CDR2 FQGTGA. This CDR3 is 13 amino acids long. V lost 5 bases and J 0 bases, leaving 5 bases between the germline ends. CDR3 DNA: TGTGCCAGCAGCACGAGCTCCTACAATGAGCAGTTCTTC. Its protein product is CASSTSSYNEQFF. Full variable domain (missing parts from reference TRBV7-3 and TRBJ2-1): GAGVSQTPSNKVTEKGKYVELRCDPISGHTALYWYRQSLGQGPEFLIYFQGTGAADDSGLPNDRFFAVRPEGSVSTLKIQRTERGDSAVYLCASSTSSYNEQFFGPGTRLTVL.

This sequence joins TRBV7-9 and TRBJ2-1; TRBD1 matches at 7 bases. The CDR3 contains 15 residues. J lost 3 bases, V lost 4 bases, and 6 bases had no gene match. Per germline, CDR1 SEHNR and CDR2 FQNEAQ (reference sequence). The CDR3: CASSSGQPGYNEQFF. CDR3 DNA sequence: TGTGCCAGCAGCTCGGGACAGCCGGGCTACAATGAGCAGTTCTTC.

The CDR3 DNA follows: TGTGCCAGCAGCTTACTGGTGGGACAGGTTCGAGGCGAGCAGTTCTTC. As protein: CASSLLVGQVRGEQFF. The gene calls are TRBV7-2 and TRBJ2-1; 8 positions agree with TRBD1. Trimming cost V 2 bases and J 10 bases; bases outside gene matches: 13. The germline V gene encodes CDR1 SGHTA and CDR2 FQGNSA. This CDR3 region has 16 residues.

CDR3 sequence: CASSLSLAGARNEQFF. The CDR3 DNA reads as TGCGCCAGCAGCTTGAGCCTAGCGGGAGCGCGCAATGAGCAGTTCTTC. The rearrangement joins TRBV5-1 to TRBJ2-1; 10 bases align to TRBD2. The germline V gene encodes CDR1 SGHRS and CDR2 YFSETQ. V lost 1 base and J lost 6; bases outside the gene matches: 7. The CDR3 covers 16 residues.

Note on this clone: As the CDR3 is not closed by the conserved phenylalanine or tryptophan, this likely results from a read error. The DNA is omitted, as the CDR3 cannot be located on it reliably, and the CDR3 follows TCRdb's listing. The V and J genes are TRBV7-9 and TRBJ1-2; the table calls TRBD1, which could not be checked here. Germline CDR1 and CDR2: SEHNR and FQNEAQ (reference sequence). The CDR3 region is 8 residues in length, termini included. The CDR3 here is CASSLAAL.

The chain is built from TRBV7-2 and TRBJ2-2; TRBD2 aligns across 7 bases. CDR1 and CDR2 (germline): SGHTA, FQGNSA. With 5 bases clipped from V and 5 bases from J, the junction kept 11 bases outside the gene matches. The CDR3 length is 16 residues. The CDR3 spells CASSPWGVSGTGELFF. The CDR3 nucleotides are TGTGCCAGCAGCCCTTGGGGGGTTAGCGGGACCGGGGAGCTGTTTTTT.

V gene TRBV18 combines with J gene TRBJ2-5; 8 bases line up with TRBD1. CDR3 length equals 13 residues. Germline CDR1 KGHSH, CDR2 LQKENI. J gave up 3 bases and V 3 bases, and 0 bases lay outside the gene matches. The CDR3 nucleotides read TGTGCCAGCTCACCGACAGGGGAAGAGACCCAGTACTTC. Its translation: CASSPTGEETQYF.

This clone was recorded a few times. The V and J genes are TRBV7-3 and TRBJ1-1; 9 bases fit TRBD1. The CDR3 length is 14 residues. Unmatched junction bases numbered 6, after V lost 5 bases and J lost 5 bases. The germline V gene has CDR1 SGHTA and CDR2 FQGTGA. The chain's CDR3 is CASSTTGGKTEAFF. The CDR3 region has the DNA TGTGCCAGCAGCACGACAGGGGGGAAAACTGAAGCTTTCTTT.

The genes are TRBV15 and TRBJ2-2; 7 nucleotides align to TRBD1. Per the germline V gene, CDR1 is LNHNV and CDR2 is YYDKDF (reference sequence). This CDR3 is 13 amino acids long. The V and J ends lost 6 bases and 4 bases, in that order; junction bases with no gene match: 2. Written as DNA, the CDR3 is TGTGCCACCAGTCGACAGGGCACCGGGGAGCTGTTTTTT. Amino acid sequence: CATSRQGTGELFF.

The chain employs TRBV19 and TRBJ2-7; no firm D call. CDR1 is LNHDA, CDR2 SQIVND, per germline (reference sequence). The CDR3 runs to 13 residues. Trimming took 2 bases from V and 5 from J, leaving 10 bases between them. The CDR3 protein is CASSIFATHEQYF. In DNA, the CDR3 is TGTGCCAGTAGTATATTCGCTACCCACGAGCAGTACTTC.

This clone appeared a few times. J is TRBJ2-1 and V is TRBV27; 10 bases map to TRBD2. V trimming: 3 bases; J trimming: 7 bases; junction bases outside the gene matches: 3. The CDR3 consists of 14 residues. Germline V gene data show CDR1 as MNHEY and CDR2 as SMNVEV (reference sequence). The CDR3 here is CASSFSGGLNEQFF. The CDR3 region has the DNA TGTGCCAGCAGTTTTAGCGGGGGGCTGAATGAGCAGTTCTTC.